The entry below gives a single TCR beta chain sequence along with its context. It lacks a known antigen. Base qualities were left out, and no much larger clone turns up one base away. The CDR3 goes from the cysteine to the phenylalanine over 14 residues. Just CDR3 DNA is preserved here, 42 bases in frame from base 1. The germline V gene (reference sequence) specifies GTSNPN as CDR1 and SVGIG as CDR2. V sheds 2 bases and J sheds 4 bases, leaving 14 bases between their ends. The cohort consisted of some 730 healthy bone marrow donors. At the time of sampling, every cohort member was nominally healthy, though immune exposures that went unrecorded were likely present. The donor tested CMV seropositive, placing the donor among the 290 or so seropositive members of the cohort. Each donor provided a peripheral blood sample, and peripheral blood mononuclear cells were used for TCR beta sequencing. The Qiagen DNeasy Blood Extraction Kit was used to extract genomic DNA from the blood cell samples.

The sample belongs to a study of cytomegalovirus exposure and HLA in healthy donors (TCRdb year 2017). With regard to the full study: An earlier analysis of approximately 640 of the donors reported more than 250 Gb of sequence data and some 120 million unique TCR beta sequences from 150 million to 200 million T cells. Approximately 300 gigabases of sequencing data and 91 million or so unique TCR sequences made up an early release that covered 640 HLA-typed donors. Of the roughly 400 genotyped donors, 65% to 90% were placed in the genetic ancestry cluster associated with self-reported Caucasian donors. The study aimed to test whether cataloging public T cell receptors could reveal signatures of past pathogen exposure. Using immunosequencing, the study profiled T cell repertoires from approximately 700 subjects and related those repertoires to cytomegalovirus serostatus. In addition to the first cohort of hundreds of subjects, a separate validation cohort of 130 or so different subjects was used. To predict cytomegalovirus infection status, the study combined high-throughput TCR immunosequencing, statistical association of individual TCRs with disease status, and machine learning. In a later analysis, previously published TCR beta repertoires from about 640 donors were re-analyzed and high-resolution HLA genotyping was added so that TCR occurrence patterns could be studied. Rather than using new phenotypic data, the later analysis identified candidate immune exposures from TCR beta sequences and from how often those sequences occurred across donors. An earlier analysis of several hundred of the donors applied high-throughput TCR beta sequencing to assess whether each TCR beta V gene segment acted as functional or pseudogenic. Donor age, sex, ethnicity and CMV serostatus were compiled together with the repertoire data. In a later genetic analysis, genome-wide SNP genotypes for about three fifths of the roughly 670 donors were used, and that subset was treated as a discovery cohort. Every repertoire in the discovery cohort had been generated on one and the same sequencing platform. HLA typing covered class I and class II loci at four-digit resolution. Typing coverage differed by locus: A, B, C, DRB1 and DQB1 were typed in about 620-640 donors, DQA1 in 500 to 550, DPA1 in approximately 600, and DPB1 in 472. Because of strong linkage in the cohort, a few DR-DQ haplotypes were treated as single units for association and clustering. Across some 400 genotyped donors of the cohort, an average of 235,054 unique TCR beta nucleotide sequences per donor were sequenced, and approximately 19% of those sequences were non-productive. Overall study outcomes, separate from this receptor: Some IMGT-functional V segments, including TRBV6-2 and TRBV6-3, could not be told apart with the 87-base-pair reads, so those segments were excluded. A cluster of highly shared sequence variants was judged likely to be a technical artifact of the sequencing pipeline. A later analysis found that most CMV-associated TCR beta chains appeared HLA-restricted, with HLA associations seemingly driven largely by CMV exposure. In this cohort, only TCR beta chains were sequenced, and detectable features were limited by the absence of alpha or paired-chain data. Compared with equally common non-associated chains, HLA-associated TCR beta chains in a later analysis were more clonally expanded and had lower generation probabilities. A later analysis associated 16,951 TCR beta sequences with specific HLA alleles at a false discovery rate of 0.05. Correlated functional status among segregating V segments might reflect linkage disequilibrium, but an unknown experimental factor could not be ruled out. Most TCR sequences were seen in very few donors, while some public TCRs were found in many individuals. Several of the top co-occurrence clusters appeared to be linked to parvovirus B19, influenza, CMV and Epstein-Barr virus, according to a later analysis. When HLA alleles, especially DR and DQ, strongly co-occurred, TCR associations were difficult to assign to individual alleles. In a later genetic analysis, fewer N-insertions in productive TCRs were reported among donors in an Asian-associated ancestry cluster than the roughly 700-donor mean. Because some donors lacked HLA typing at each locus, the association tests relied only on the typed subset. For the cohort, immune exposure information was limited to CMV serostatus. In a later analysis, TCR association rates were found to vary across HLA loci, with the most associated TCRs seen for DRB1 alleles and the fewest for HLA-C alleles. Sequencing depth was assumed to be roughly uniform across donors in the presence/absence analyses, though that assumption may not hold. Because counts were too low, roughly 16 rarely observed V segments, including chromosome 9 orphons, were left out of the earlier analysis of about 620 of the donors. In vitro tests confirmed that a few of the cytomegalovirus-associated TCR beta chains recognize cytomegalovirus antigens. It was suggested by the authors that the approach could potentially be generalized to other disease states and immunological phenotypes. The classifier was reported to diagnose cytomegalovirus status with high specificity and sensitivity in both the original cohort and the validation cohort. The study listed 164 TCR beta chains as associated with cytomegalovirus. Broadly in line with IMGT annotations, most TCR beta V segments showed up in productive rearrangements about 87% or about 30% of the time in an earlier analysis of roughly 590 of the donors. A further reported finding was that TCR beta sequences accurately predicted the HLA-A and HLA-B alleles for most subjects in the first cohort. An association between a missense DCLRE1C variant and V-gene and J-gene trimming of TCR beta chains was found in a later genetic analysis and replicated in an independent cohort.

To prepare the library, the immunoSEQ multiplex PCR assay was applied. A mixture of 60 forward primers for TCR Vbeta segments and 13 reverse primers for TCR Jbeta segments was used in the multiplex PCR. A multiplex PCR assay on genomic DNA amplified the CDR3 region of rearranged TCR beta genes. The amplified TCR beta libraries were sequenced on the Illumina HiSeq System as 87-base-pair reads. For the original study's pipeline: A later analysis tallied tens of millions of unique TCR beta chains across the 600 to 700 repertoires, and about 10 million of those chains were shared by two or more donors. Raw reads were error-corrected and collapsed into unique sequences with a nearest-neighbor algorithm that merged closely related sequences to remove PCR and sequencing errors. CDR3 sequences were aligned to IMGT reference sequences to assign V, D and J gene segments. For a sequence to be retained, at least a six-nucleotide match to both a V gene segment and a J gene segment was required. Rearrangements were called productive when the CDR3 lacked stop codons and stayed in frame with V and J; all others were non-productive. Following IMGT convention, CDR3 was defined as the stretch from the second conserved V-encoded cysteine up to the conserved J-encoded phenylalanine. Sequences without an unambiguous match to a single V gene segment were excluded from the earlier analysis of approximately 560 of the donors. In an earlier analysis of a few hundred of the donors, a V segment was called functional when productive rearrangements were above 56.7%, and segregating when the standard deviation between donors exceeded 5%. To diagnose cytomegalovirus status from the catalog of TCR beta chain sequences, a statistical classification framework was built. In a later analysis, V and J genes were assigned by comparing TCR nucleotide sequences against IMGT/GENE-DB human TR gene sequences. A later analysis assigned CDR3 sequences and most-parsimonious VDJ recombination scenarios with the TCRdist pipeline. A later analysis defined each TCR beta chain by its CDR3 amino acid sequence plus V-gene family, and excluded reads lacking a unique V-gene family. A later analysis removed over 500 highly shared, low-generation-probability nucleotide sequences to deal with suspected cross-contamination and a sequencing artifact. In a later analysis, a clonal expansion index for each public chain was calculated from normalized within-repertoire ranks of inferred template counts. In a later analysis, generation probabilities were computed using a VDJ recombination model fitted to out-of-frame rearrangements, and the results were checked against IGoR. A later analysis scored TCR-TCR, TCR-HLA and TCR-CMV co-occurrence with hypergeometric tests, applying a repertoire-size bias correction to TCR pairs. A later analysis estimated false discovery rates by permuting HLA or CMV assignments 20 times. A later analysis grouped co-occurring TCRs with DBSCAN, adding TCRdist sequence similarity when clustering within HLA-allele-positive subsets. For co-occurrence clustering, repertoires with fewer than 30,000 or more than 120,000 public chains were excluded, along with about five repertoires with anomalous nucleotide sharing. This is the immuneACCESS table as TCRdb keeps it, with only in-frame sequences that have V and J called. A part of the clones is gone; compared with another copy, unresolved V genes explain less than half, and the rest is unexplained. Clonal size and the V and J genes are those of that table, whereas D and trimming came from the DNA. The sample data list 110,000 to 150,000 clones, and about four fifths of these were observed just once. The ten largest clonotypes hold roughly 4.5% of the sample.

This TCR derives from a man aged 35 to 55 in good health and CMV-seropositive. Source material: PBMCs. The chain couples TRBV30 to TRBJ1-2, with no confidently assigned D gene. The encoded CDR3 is CAWSPLTLIYGYTF. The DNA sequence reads TGTGCCTGGAGTCCGTTGACACTCATCTATGGCTACACCTTC.